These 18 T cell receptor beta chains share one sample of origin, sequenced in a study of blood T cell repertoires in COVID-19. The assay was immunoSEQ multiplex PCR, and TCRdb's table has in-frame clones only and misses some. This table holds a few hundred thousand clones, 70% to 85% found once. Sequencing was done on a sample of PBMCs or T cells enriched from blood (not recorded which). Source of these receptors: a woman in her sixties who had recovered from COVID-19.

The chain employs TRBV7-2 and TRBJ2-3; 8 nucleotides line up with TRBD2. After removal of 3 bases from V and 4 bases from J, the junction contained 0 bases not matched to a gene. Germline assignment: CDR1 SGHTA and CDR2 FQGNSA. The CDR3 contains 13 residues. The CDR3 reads CASSLREADTQYF. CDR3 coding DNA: TGTGCCAGCAGCTTGCGGGAGGCAGATACGCAGTATTTT.

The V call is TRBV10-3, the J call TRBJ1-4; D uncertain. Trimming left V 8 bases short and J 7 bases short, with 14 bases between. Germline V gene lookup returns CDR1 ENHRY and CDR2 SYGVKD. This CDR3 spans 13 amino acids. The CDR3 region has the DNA TGTGCCATCGGTCCAGGACGGGGTGAAAAACTGTTTTTT. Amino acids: CAIGPGRGEKLFF.

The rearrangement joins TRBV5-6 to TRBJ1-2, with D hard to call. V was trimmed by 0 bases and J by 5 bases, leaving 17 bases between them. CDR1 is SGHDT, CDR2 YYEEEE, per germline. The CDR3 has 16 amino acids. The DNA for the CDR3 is TGTGCCAGCAGCTTGGGAGATGACGGAGAAGGATATGGCTACACCTTC. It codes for CASSLGDDGEGYGYTF.

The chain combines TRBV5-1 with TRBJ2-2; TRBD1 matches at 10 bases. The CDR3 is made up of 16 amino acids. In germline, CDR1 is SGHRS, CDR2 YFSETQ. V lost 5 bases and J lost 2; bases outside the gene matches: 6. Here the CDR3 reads CASSPGTGANTGELFF. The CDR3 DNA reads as TGCGCCAGCAGTCCCGGGACAGGGGCAAACACCGGGGAGCTGTTTTTT.

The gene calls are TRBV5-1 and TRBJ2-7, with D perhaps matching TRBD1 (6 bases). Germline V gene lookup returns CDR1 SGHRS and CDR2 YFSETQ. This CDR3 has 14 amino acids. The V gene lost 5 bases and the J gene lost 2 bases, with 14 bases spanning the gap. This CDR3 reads CASSPRTATYEQYF. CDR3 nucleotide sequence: TGCGCCAGCAGTCCTAGGACAGCCACCTACGAGCAGTACTTC.

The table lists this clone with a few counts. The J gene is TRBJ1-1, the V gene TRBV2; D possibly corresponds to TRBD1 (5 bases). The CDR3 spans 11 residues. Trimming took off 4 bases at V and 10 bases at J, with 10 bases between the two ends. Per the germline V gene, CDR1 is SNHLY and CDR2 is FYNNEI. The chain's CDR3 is CASSAGYGAFF. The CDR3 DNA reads TGTGCCAGCAGTGCAGGGTATGGAGCTTTCTTT.

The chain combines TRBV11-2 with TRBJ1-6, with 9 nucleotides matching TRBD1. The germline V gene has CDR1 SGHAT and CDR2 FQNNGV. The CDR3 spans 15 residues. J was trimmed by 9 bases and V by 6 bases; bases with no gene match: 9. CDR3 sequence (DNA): TGTGCCAGCAGACTGGGACAGGGTTGGAGTTCACCCCTCCACTTT. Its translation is CASRLGQGWSSPLHF. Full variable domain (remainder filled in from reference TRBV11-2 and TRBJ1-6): EAGVAQSPRYKIIEKRQSVAFWCNPISGHATLYWYQQILGQGPKLLIQFQNNGVVDDSQLPKDRFSAERLKGVDSTLKIQPAKLEDSAVYLCASRLGQGWSSPLHFGNGTRLTVT.

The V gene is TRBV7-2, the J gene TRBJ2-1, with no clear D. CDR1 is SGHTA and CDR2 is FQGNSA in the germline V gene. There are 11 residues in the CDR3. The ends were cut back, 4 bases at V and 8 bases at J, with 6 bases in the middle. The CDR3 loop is CASSSLDEQFF. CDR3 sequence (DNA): TGTGCCAGCAGCTCTCTTGATGAGCAGTTCTTC.

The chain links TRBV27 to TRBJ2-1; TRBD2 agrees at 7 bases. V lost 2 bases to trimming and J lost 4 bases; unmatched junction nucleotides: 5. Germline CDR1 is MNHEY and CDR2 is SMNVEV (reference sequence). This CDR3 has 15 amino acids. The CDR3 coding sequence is TGTGCCAGCAGTTTAGTCAGCGGGATTTACAATGAGCAGTTCTTC. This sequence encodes CASSLVSGIYNEQFF.

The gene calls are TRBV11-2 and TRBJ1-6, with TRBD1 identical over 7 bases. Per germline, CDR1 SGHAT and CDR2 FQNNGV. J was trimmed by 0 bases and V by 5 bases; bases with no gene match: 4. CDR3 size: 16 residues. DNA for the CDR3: TGTGCCAGCAGCCCCTGGACAGGCTCCTATAATTCACCCCTCCACTTT. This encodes CASSPWTGSYNSPLHF.

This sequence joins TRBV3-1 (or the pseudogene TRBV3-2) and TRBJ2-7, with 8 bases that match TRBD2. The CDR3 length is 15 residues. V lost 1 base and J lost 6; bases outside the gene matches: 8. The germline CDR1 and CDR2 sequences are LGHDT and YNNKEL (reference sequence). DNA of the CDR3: TGTGCCAGCAGCCAAGTCTCAAGCGGGGGAGGCGAGCAGTACTTC. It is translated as CASSQVSSGGGEQYF.

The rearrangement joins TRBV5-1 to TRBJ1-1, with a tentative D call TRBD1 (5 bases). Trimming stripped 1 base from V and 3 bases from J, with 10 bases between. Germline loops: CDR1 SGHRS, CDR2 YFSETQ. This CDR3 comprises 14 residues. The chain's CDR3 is CASSLRQSYTEAFF. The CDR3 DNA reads TGCGCCAGCAGCTTGCGACAGAGCTACACTGAAGCTTTCTTT.

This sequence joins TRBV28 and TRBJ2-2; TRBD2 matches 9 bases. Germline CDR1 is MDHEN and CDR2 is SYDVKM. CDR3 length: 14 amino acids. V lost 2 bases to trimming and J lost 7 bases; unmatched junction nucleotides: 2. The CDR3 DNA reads TGTGCCAGCAGTTTAACTAGCGGGCTCGGGGAGCTGTTTTTT. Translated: CASSLTSGLGELFF.

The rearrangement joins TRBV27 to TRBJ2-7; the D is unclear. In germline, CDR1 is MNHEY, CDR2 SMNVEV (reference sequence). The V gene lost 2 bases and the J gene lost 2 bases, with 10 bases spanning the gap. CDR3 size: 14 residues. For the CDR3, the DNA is TGTGCCAGCAGTTTAATCCGGGTCCCCTACGAGCAGTACTTC. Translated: CASSLIRVPYEQYF.

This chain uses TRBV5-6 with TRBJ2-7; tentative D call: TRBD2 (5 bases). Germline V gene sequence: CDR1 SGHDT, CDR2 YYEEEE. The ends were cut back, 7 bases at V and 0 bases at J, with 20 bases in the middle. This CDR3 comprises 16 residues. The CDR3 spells CASGPLAGISSYEQYF. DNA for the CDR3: TGTGCCAGCGGACCCTTAGCCGGGATTAGCTCCTACGAGCAGTACTTC.

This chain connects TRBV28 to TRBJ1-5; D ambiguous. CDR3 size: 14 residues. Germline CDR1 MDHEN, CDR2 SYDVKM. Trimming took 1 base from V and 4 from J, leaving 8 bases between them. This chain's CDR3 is CASSLLSDNQPQHF. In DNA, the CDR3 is TGTGCCAGCAGTTTATTGTCAGATAATCAGCCCCAGCATTTT.

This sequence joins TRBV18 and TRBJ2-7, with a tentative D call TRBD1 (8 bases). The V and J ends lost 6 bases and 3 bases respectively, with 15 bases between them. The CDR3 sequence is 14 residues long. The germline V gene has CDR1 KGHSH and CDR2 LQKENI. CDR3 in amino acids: CASSEQGGNYEQYF. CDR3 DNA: TGTGCCAGCTCTGAACAGGGGGGGAACTACGAGCAGTACTTC.

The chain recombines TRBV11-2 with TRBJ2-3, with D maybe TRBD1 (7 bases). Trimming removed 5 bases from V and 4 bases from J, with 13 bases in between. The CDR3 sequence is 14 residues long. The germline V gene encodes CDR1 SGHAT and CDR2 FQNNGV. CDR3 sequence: CASSPGDRPDTQYF. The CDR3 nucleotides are TGTGCCAGCAGCCCGGGGGACAGACCAGATACGCAGTATTTT. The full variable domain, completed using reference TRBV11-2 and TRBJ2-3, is EAGVAQSPRYKIIEKRQSVAFWCNPISGHATLYWYQQILGQGPKLLIQFQNNGVVDDSQLPKDRFSAERLKGVDSTLKIQPAKLEDSAVYLCASSPGDRPDTQYFGPGTRLTVL.